This T cell receptor beta chain derives from a study of blood T cell repertoires in COVID-19. Overall study: Collection of acute and convalescent COVID-19 samples took place in the United States, Italy and Spain. PBMCs, B-cell-depleted T cells, or T cells provided the cDNA or gDNA that made up the material.

The CDR3 is made up of 16 amino acids. Germline CDR1 and CDR2: SQVTM and ANQGSEA. V shed 5 bases and J 2 bases; nucleotides not matched to a gene: 6. Study processing details: Reference gene primer amplification gave estimated nucleated cell counts. Sequenced by immunoSEQ multiplex PCR; TCRdb stores in-frame clones only, minus some. D and trimming were read from the DNA, whereas the V and J calls and clone size are those reported in that table. Of 190,000 or so clones listed, approximately 79% are singletons. The TCR originated in a man aged 50 to 60 who had recovered from COVID-19. This sequence joins TRBV29-1 and TRBJ2-1; 13 positions agree with TRBD2. Sample: peripheral blood. As DNA, the CDR3 is TGCAGCGTTAGGGGACTAGCGGGACGAACCTACAATGAGCAGTTCTTC. The encoded protein is CSVRGLAGRTYNEQFF.